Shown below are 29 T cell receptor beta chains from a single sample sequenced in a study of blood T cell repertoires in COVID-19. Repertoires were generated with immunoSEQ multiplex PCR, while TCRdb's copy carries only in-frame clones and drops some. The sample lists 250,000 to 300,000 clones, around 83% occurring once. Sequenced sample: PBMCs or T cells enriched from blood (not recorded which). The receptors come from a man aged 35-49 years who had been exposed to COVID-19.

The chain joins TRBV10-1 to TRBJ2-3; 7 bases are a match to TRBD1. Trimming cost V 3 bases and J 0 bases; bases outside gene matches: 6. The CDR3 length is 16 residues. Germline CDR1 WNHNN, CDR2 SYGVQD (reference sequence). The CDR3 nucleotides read TGCGCCAGCAGTGACACAGGGGCCACTAGCACAGATACGCAGTATTTT. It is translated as CASSDTGATSTDTQYF.

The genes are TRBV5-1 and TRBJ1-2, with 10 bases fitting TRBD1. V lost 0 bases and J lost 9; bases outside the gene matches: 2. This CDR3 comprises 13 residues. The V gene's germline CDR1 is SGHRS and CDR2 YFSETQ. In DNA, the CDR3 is TGCGCCAGCAGCTTGGGACAGGGGGCGCGCTACACCTTC. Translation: CASSLGQGARYTF.

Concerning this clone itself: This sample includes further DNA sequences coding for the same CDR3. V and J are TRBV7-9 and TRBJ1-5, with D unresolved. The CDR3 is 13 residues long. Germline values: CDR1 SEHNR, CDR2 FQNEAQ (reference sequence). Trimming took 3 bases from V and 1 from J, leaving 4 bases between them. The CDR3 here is CASSLLSNQPQHF. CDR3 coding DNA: TGTGCCAGCAGCTTGTTAAGCAATCAGCCCCAGCATTTT.

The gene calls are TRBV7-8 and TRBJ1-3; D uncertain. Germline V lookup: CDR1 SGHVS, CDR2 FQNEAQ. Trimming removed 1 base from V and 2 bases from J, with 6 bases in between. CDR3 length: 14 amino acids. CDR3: CASSLGAAGNTIYF. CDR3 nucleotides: TGTGCCAGCAGCTTAGGGGCTGCTGGAAACACCATATATTTT. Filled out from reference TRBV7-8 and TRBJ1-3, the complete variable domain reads GAGVSQSPRYKVAKRGQDVALRCDPISGHVSLFWYQQALGQGPEFLTYFQNEAQLDKSGLPSDRFFAERPEGSVSTLKIQRTQQEDSAVYLCASSLGAAGNTIYFGEGSWLTVV.

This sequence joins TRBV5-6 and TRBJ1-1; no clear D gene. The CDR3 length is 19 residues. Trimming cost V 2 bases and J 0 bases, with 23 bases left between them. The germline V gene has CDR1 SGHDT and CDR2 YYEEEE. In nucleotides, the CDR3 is TGTGCCAGCAGCTTATCGTTGGCCCCGGCGGGTCCTATGAACACTGAAGCTTTCTTT. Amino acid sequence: CASSLSLAPAGPMNTEAFF.

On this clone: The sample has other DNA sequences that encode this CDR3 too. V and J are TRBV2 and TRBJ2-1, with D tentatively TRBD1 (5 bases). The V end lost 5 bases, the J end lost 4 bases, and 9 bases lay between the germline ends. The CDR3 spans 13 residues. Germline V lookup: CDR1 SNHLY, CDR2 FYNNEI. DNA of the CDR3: TGTGCCAGCAGTCCGGACACGTACAATGAGCAGTTCTTC. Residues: CASSPDTYNEQFF.

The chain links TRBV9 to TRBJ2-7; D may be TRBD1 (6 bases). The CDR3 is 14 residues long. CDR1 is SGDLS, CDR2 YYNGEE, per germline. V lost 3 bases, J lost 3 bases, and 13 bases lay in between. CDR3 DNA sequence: TGTGCCAGCAGCGAGGGCGGCAGGGGCTACGAGCAGTACTTC. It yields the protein CASSEGGRGYEQYF.

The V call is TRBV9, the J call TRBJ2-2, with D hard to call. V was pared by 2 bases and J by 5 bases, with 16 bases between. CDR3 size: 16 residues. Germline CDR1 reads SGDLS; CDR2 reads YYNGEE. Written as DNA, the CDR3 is TGTGCCAGCAGCGTCGGGTTCCTGGTGGGTACCGGGGAGCTGTTTTTT. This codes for CASSVGFLVGTGELFF.

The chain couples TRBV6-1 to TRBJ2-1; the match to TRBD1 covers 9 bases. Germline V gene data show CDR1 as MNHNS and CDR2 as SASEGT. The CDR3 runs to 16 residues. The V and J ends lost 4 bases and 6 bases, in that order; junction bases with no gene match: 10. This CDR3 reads CASSGLGTGRANEQFF. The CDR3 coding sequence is TGTGCCAGCAGTGGTCTCGGGACAGGGAGGGCCAATGAGCAGTTCTTC.

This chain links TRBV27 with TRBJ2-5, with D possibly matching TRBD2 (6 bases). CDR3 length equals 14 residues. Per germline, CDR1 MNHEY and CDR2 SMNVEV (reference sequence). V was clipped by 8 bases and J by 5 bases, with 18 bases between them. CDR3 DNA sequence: TGTGCCAGCGACCCACCGGGACTGGGGGAGACCCAGTACTTC. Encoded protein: CASDPPGLGETQYF.

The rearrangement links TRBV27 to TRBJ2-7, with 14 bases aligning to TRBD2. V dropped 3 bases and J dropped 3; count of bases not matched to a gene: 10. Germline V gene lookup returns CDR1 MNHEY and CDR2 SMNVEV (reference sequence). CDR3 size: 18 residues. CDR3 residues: CASSFSGTSGRLIYEQYF. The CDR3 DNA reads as TGTGCCAGCAGTTTTTCCGGGACTAGCGGGAGACTAATCTACGAGCAGTACTTC.

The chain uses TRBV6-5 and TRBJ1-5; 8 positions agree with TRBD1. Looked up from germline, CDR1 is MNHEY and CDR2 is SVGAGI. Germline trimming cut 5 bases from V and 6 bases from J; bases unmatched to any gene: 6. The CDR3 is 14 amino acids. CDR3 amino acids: CASSTDRGIQPQHF. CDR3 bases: TGTGCCAGCAGTACCGACAGGGGCATTCAGCCCCAGCATTTT.

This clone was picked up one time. CDR3 amino acids: CASSPPSETQYF. CDR3 DNA: TGTGCCAGCTCACCACCGTCGGAGACCCAGTACTTC. This chain uses TRBV18 with TRBJ2-5; D uncertain. V gave up 0 bases and J gave up 5 bases, with 4 bases separating them. CDR1 and CDR2 (germline): KGHSH, LQKENI. The CDR3 runs to 12 residues.

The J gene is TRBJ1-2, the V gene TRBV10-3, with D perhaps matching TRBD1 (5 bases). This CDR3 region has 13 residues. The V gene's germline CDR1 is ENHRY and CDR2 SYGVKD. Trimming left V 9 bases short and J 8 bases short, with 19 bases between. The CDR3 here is CAISSDSAWGYTF. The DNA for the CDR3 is TGTGCCATATCAAGCGACAGCGCCTGGGGCTACACCTTC.

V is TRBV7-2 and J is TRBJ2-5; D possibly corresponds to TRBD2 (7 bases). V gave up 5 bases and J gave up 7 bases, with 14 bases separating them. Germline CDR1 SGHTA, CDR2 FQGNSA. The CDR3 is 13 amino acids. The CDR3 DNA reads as TGTGCCAGCAGCCCGCGGGGGCTGGGGACCCAGTACTTC. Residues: CASSPRGLGTQYF.

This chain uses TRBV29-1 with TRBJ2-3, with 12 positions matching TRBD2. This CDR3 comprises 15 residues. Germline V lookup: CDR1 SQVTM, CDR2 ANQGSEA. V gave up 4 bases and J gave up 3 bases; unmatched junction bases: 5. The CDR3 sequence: CSVGRTSGETDTQYF. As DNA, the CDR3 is TGCAGCGTTGGACGGACTAGCGGGGAGACAGATACGCAGTATTTT.

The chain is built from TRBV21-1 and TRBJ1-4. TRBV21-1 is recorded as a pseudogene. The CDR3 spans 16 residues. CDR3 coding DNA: TGTGCCAGCAGCAAAGTGAGGGAGGGACGGGGTGAAAAACTGTTTTTT. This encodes CASSKVREGRGEKLFF.

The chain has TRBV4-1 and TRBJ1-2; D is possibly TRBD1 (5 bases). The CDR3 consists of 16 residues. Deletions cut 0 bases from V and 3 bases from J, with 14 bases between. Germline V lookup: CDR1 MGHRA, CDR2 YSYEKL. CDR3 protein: CASSQETGGTYYGYTF. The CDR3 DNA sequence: TGCGCCAGCAGCCAAGAAACCGGGGGGACTTACTATGGCTACACCTTC.

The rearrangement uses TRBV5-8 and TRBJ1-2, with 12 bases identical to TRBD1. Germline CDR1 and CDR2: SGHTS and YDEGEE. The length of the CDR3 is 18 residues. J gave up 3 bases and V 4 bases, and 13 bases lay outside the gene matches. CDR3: CASSKGQGAAFPHYGYTF. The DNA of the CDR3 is TGTGCCAGCAGCAAGGGACAGGGGGCGGCCTTCCCCCACTATGGCTACACCTTC.

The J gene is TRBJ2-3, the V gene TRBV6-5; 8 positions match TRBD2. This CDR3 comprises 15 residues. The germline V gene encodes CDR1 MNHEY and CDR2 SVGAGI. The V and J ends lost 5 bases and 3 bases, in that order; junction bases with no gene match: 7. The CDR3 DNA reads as TGTGCCAGCAGTAGCAGCGGGAGATGGACAGATACGCAGTATTTT. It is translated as CASSSSGRWTDTQYF.

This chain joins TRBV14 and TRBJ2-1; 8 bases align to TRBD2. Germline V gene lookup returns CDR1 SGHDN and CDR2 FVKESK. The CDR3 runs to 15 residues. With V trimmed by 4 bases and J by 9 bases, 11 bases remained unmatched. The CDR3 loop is CASSPLAGRTIEQFF. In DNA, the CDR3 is TGTGCCAGCAGCCCGTTAGCGGGACGGACTATTGAGCAGTTCTTC.

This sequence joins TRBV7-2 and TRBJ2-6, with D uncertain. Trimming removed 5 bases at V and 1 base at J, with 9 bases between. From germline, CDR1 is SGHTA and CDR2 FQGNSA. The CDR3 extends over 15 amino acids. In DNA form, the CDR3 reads TGTGCCAGCAGCCCGCTGAGGTCTGGGGCCAACGTCCTGACTTTC. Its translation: CASSPLRSGANVLTF.

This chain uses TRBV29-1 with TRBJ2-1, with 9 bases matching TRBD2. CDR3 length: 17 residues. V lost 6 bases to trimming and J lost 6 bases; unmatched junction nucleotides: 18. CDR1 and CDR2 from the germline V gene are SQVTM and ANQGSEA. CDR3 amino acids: CSVVIGAGGSDVNEQFF. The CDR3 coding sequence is TGCAGCGTAGTAATAGGGGCGGGAGGGAGCGATGTCAATGAGCAGTTCTTC.

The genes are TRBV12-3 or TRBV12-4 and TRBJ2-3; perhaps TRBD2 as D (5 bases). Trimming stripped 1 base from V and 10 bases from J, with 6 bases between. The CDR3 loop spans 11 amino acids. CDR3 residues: CASSLGSAQYF. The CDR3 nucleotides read TGTGCCAGCAGTTTAGGTAGCGCGCAGTATTTT.

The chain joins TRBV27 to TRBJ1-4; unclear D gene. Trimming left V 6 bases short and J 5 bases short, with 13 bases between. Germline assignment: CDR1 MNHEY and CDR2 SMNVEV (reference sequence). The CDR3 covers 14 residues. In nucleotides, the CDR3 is TGTGCCAGCAGGCGGGCGGGGAGGAATGAAAAACTGTTTTTT. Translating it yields CASRRAGRNEKLFF.

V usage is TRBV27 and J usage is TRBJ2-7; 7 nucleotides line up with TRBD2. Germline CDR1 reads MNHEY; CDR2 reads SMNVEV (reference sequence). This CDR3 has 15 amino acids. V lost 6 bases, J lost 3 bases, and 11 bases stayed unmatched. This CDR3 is CASSSSGRVSYEQYF. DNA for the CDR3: TGTGCCAGCAGCTCCTCGGGGAGGGTCAGCTACGAGCAGTACTTC.

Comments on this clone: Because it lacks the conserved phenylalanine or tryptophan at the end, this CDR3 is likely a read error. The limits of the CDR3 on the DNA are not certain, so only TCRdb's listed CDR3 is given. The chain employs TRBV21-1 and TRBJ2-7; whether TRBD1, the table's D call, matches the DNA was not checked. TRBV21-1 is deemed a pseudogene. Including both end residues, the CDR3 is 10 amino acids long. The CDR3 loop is CASSKGEYQG.

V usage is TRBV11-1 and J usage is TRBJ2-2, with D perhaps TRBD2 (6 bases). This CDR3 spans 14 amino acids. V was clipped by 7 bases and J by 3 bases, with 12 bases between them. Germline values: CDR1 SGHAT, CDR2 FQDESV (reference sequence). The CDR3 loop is CASTPEGHTGELFF. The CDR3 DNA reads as TGTGCCAGCACCCCGGAGGGACACACCGGGGAGCTGTTTTTT.

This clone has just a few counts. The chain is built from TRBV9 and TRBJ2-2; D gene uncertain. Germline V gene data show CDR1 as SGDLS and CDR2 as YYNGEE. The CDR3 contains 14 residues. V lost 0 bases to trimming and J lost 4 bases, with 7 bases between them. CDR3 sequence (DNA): TGTGCCAGCAGCGTAGCGCCCGGCACCGGGGAGCTGTTTTTT. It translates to CASSVAPGTGELFF.